These 21 T cell receptor beta chains originate from one sample sequenced in a study of T cell responses to AZD1222 COVID-19 vaccine. Profiling relied on immunoSEQ multiplex PCR, and the TCRdb table lists in-frame clones only, not all of them. The sample consists of around 110,000 clones, 92% of them appearing once. Specimen: peripheral blood, collected 28 days after the second AZD1222 dose. These receptors were obtained from an adult who received the AZD1222 COVID-19 vaccine.

The chain recombines TRBV6-5 with TRBJ2-1; 14 bases map to TRBD2. V lost 4 bases and J lost 6; bases outside the gene matches: 2. Germline values: CDR1 MNHEY, CDR2 SVGAGI. This CDR3 comprises 15 residues. CDR3 amino acids: CASSWGLAGVNEQFF. DNA for the CDR3: TGTGCCAGCAGTTGGGGACTAGCGGGAGTCAATGAGCAGTTCTTC.

The rearrangement links TRBV7-9 to TRBJ2-1; TRBD2 agrees at 9 bases. CDR1 is SEHNR, CDR2 FQNEAQ, per germline (reference sequence). V trimming: 1 base; J trimming: 8 bases; junction bases outside the gene matches: 18. The CDR3 is 19 residues long. CDR3 coding DNA: TGTGCCAGCAGCTTAGTAGGCGCGGGAGGGCCAAGATTAGCTCATGAGCAGTTCTTC. It is translated as CASSLVGAGGPRLAHEQFF.

V and J are TRBV27 and TRBJ2-7; D unresolved. The CDR3 consists of 12 residues. Germline loops: CDR1 MNHEY, CDR2 SMNVEV (reference sequence). The V gene lost 4 bases and the J gene lost 5 bases, with 9 bases spanning the gap. The CDR3 nucleotides read TGTGCCAGCAGTTCCCTCGAGCACGAGCAGTACTTC. The encoded protein is CASSSLEHEQYF.

The chain links TRBV5-1 to TRBJ1-1, with unresolved D. Between the trimmed V and J ends, which lost 4 bases and 8 bases, there was a span of 15 bases. The CDR3 totals 13 residues. The germline V gene has CDR1 SGHRS and CDR2 YFSETQ. CDR3 DNA: TGCGCCAGCAGCGGTAATTCCAAGGGAGAAGCTTTCTTT. Its translation is CASSGNSKGEAFF.

V and J are TRBV19 and TRBJ2-5; no reliable D call. This CDR3 contains 11 residues. V lost 4 bases, J lost 2 bases, and 2 bases lay in between. Germline values: CDR1 LNHDA, CDR2 SQIVND (reference sequence). The DNA for the CDR3 is TGTGCCAGTAGTAGGCAAGAGACCCAGTACTTC. Translated: CASSRQETQYF.

The chain carries TRBV7-9 and TRBJ2-1; D might be TRBD1 (5 bases). The CDR3 extends over 15 amino acids. Germline V gene lookup returns CDR1 SEHNR and CDR2 FQNEAQ (reference sequence). V was clipped by 4 bases and J by 4 bases, with 14 bases between them. The CDR3 spells CASSYSSGMYNEQFF. CDR3 nucleotide sequence: TGTGCCAGCAGCTACTCTTCAGGGATGTACAATGAGCAGTTCTTC.

The chain uses TRBV7-9 and TRBJ2-3; 12 nucleotides agree with TRBD1. Trimming cost V 2 bases and J 3 bases; bases outside gene matches: 6. The V gene's germline CDR1 is SEHNR and CDR2 FQNEAQ (reference sequence). The CDR3 covers 17 residues. CDR3 DNA sequence: TGTGCCAGCAGCTTATCCGGGACAGGGGGCTGGACAGATACGCAGTATTTT. It specifies CASSLSGTGGWTDTQYF. The full variable domain, in which reference TRBV7-9 and TRBJ2-3 provide the parts outside the CDR3, is DTGVSQNPRHKITKRGQNVTFRCDPISEHNRLYWYRQTLGQGPEFLTYFQNEAQLEKSRLLSDRFSAERPKGSFSTLEIQRTEQGDSAMYLCASSLSGTGGWTDTQYFGPGTRLTVL.

The chain couples TRBV28 to TRBJ1-4; tentatively, D is TRBD1 (5 bases). The germline CDR1 and CDR2 sequences are MDHEN and SYDVKM. There are 15 residues in the CDR3. Trimming took off 1 base at V and 4 bases at J, with 10 bases between the two ends. Here the CDR3 DNA reads TGTGCCAGCAGTTTATCTGGGGGTTATAATGAAAAACTGTTTTTT. Protein sequence: CASSLSGGYNEKLFF.

The rearrangement uses TRBV28 and TRBJ1-1, with D uncertain. Trimming took 6 bases from V and 6 from J, leaving 14 bases between them. This CDR3 contains 13 residues. From germline, CDR1 is MDHEN and CDR2 SYDVKM. CDR3 DNA: TGTGCCAGCAGCCCGCCGCTAGTGGCTGAAGCTTTCTTT. Protein: CASSPPLVAEAFF.

The rearrangement joins TRBV30 to TRBJ1-1; D possibly corresponds to TRBD1 (5 bases). The CDR3 contains 12 residues. Germline lookup yields CDR1 GTSNPN and CDR2 SVGIG (reference sequence). With 4 bases removed from V and 5 bases from J, the gap between germline ends came to 11 bases. The CDR3 sequence: CAWTGRQTEAFF. CDR3 nucleotide sequence: TGTGCCTGGACAGGGCGGCAGACTGAAGCTTTCTTT. The whole variable domain, filled in from reference TRBV30 and TRBJ1-1, reads SQTIHQWPATLVQPVGSPLSLECTVEGTSNPNLYWYRQAAGRGLQLLFYSVGIGQISSEVPQNLSASRPQDRQFILSSKKLLLSDSGFYLCAWTGRQTEAFFGQGTRLTVV.

The J gene is TRBJ1-2, the V gene TRBV19; perhaps TRBD1 as D (6 bases). The CDR3 consists of 13 residues. Per germline, CDR1 LNHDA and CDR2 SQIVND (reference sequence). V was shortened by 4 bases and J by 4 bases, with 10 bases between the two germline ends. This CDR3 reads CASSTTGIYGYTF. CDR3 nucleotide sequence: TGTGCCAGTAGTACGACAGGTATCTATGGCTACACCTTC.

In DNA, the CDR3 is TGTGCCAGCAGTTTAAAGCCGAACACTGAAGCTTTCTTT. Translated: CASSLKPNTEAFF. This chain connects TRBV12-3 or TRBV12-4 to TRBJ1-1; D gene ambiguous. V dropped 2 bases and J dropped 1 base, with 5 bases sitting between them. CDR3 length: 13 residues.

J is TRBJ2-7 and V is TRBV2; D possibly corresponds to TRBD1 (6 bases). Per the germline V gene, CDR1 is SNHLY and CDR2 is FYNNEI. The V gene lost 7 bases and the J gene lost 4 bases, with 14 bases spanning the gap. The CDR3 consists of 13 residues. CDR3 amino acids: CASNQGLIYEQYF. For the CDR3, the DNA is TGTGCCAGCAATCAGGGGCTAATTTACGAGCAGTACTTC. The full variable domain, rest sourced from reference TRBV2 and TRBJ2-7, is EPEVTQTPSHQVTQMGQEVILRCVPISNHLYFYWYRQILGQKVEFLVSFYNNEISEKSEIFDDQFSVERPDGSNFTLKIRSTKLEDSAMYFCASNQGLIYEQYFGPGTRLTVT.

The V call is TRBV19, the J call TRBJ2-3; 14 nucleotides agree with TRBD2. CDR1 is LNHDA, CDR2 SQIVND, per germline (reference sequence). The junction had 3 bases not matched to a gene; V was cut back by 5 bases and J by 5 bases. The CDR3 sequence is 15 residues long. The CDR3 DNA is TGTGCCAGTAGTCCGGGACTAGCGGGAGTAGATACGCAGTATTTT. Its translation is CASSPGLAGVDTQYF.

This clone occurred once. The chain is built from TRBV5-6 and TRBJ2-2; D unclear. V was shortened by 1 base and J by 0 bases, with 10 bases between the two germline ends. Per germline, CDR1 SGHDT and CDR2 YYEEEE. CDR3 length: 16 residues. CDR3 sequence: CASSLLKRANTGELFF. In DNA, the CDR3 is TGTGCCAGCAGCTTGTTGAAACGCGCGAACACCGGGGAGCTGTTTTTT. Complete variable domain (other parts from reference TRBV5-6 and TRBJ2-2): DAGVTQSPTHLIKTRGQQVTLRCSPKSGHDTVSWYQQALGQGPQFIFQYYEEEERQRGNFPDRFSGHQFPNYSSELNVNALLLGDSALYLCASSLLKRANTGELFFGEGSRLTVL.

The V gene is TRBV18, the J gene TRBJ1-2, with 7 bases matching TRBD1. The J segment lost 8 bases and the V segment lost 2 bases, leaving 5 bases of the junction unmatched. This CDR3 spans 13 amino acids. The germline V gene encodes CDR1 KGHSH and CDR2 LQKENI. CDR3 nucleotides: TGTGCCAGCTCACCAAATGAGGGGGCCGGCTACACCTTC. Translation: CASSPNEGAGYTF.

The genes are TRBV20-1 and TRBJ2-3; unclear D gene. CDR1 and CDR2 from the germline V gene are DFQATT and SNEGSKA (reference sequence). The CDR3 is 15 residues long. V shed 3 bases and J shed 2 bases, with 15 bases lying between them. The CDR3: CSASPGSENTDTQYF. DNA of the CDR3: TGCAGTGCTAGTCCCGGCTCCGAAAACACAGATACGCAGTATTTT.

V usage is TRBV24-1 and J usage is TRBJ2-3; the D is unclear. V was clipped by 5 bases and J by 1 base, with 6 bases between them. CDR1 is KGHDR and CDR2 is SFDVKD in the germline V gene. The CDR3 sequence is 13 residues long. The CDR3 DNA sequence: TGTGCCACCAGTGGAACCCGCACAGATACGCAGTATTTT. Amino acid sequence: CATSGTRTDTQYF.

This chain connects TRBV18 to TRBJ1-2; D uncertain. V was shortened by 0 bases and J by 4 bases, with 12 bases between the two germline ends. CDR3 length: 15 amino acids. Germline CDR1 KGHSH, CDR2 LQKENI. The CDR3, as DNA: TGTGCCAGCTCACCACCGGCGGATTCGGGCTATGGCTACACCTTC. Amino acid sequence: CASSPPADSGYGYTF.

The chain uses TRBV30 and TRBJ1-2; D unresolved. CDR3 length: 13 amino acids. Trimming cost V 1 base and J 9 bases, with 15 bases left between them. From germline, CDR1 is GTSNPN and CDR2 SVGIG (reference sequence). In DNA, the CDR3 is TGTGCCTGGAGTGCCCACAAGGGTGGAAGCTACACCTTC. It is translated as CAWSAHKGGSYTF.

In its sample, this clone was seen once. The chain links TRBV15 to TRBJ1-5; no clear D gene. Looked up from germline, CDR1 is LNHNV and CDR2 is YYDKDF (reference sequence). The V end was cut by 1 base, the J end by 1 base, with 5 bases between. The CDR3 totals 14 residues. The CDR3 is CATSRAESNQPQHF. For the CDR3, the DNA is TGTGCCACCAGCAGAGCCGAAAGCAATCAGCCCCAGCATTTT. The full variable domain, completed using reference TRBV15 and TRBJ1-5, is DAMVIQNPRYQVTQFGKPVTLSCSQTLNHNVMYWYQQKSSQAPKLLFHYYDKDFNNEADTPDNFQSRRPNTSFCFLDIRSPGLGDTAMYLCATSRAESNQPQHFGDGTRLSIL.